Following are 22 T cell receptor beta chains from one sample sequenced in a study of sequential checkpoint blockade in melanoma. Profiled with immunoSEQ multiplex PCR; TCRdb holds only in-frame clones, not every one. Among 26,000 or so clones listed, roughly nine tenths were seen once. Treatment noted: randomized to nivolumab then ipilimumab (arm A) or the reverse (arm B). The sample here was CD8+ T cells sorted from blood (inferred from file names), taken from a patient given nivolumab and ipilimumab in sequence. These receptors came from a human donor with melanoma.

CDR3 protein: CASPSGSSYNEQFF. The DNA for the CDR3 is TGTGCCAGCCCAAGCGGGAGCTCCTACAATGAGCAGTTCTTC. This sequence joins TRBV2 and TRBJ2-1; TRBD2 matches at 8 bases. The CDR3 spans 14 residues. V lost 8 bases and J lost 0; bases outside the gene matches: 3. Looked up from germline, CDR1 is SNHLY and CDR2 is FYNNEI.

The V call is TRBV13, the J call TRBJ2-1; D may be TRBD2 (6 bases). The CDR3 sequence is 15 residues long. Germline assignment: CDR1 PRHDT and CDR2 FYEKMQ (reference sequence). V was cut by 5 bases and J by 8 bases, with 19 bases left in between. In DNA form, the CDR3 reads TGTGCCAGCAGCGTGGGTAGCGGACTACAGCATGAGCAGTTCTTC. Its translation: CASSVGSGLQHEQFF.

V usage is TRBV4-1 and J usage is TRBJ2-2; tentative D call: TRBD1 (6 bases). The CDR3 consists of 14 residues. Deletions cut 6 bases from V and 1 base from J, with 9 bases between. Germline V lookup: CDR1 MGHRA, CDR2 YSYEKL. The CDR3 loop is CASRAGVNTGELFF. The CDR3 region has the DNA TGCGCCAGCAGGGCAGGGGTGAACACCGGGGAGCTGTTTTTT.

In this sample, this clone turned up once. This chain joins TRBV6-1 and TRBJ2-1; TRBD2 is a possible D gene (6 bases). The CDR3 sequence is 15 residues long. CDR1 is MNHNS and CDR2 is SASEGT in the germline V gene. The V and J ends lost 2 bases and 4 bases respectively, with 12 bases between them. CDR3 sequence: CASSEWAEGYNEQFF. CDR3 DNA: TGTGCCAGCAGTGAATGGGCGGAGGGGTACAATGAGCAGTTCTTC.

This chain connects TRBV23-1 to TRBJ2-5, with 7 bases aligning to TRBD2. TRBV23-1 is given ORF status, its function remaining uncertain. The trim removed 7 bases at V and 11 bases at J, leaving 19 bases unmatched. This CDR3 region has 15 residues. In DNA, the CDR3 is TGCGCCAGCACTCTTGGGTGGGAGGGGTCGCGGGAGCAGTACTTC. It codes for CASTLGWEGSREQYF.

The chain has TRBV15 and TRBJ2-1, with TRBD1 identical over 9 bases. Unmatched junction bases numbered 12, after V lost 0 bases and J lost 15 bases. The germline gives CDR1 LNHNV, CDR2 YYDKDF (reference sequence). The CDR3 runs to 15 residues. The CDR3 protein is CATSRERRSGQGLFF. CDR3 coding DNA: TGTGCCACCAGCAGAGAACGTAGATCGGGACAGGGTCTGTTCTTC.

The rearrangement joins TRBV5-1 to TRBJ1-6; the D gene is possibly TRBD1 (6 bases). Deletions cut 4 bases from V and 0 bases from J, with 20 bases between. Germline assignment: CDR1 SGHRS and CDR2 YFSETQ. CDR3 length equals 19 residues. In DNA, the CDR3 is TGCGCCAGCAGCCCAGAGCCCGGGACAAACCACTCCTATAATTCACCCCTCCACTTT. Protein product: CASSPEPGTNHSYNSPLHF.

CDR3 residues: CATSRDRWVGGEDYGYTF. The DNA for the CDR3 is TGTGCCACCAGCAGAGATCGATGGGTGGGAGGGGAAGACTATGGCTACACCTTC. The chain couples TRBV15 to TRBJ1-2; D perhaps matches TRBD1 (5 bases). The CDR3 covers 18 residues. The germline gives CDR1 LNHNV, CDR2 YYDKDF (reference sequence). Deletions cut 0 bases from V and 3 bases from J, with 20 bases between.

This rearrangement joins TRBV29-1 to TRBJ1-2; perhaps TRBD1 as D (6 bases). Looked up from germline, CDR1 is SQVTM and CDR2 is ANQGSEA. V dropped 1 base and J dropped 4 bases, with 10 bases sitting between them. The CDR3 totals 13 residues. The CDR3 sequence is CSVEGTVGYGYTF. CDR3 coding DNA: TGCAGCGTTGAAGGGACAGTTGGCTATGGCTACACCTTC.

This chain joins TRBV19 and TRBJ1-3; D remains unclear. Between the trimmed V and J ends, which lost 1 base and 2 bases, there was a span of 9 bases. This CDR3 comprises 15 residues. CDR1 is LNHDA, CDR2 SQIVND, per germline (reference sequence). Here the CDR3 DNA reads TGTGCCAGTAGTATAGGGCCCGCAGCTGGAAACACCATATATTTT. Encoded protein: CASSIGPAAGNTIYF.

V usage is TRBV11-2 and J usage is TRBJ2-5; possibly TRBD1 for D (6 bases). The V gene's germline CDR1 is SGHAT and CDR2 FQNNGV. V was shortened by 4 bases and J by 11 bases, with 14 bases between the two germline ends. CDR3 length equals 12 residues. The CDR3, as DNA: TGTGCCAGCAGCTGGGACACCCTACGACAGTACTTC. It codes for CASSWDTLRQYF.

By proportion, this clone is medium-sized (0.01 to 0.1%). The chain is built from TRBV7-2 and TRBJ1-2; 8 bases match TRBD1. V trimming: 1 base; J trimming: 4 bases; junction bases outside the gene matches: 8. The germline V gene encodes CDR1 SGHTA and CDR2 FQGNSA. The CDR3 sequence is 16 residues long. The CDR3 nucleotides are TGTGCCAGCAGCTTAGTTTCAGGGGGCGCGATCTATGGCTACACCTTC. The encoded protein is CASSLVSGGAIYGYTF.

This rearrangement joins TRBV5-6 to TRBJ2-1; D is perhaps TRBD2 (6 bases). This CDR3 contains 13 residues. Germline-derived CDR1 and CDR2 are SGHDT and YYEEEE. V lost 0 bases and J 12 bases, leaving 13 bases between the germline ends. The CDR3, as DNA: TGTGCCAGCAGCTTGGGGGTGGAGGGTGGGCAGTTCTTC. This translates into CASSLGVEGGQFF.

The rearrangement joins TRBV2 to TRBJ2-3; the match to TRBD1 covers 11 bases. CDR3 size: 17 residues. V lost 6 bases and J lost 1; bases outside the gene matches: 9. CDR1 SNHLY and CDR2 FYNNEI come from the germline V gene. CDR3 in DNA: TGTGCCAGCAGCGATTATCGGACAGGGGGCGGCACAGATACGCAGTATTTT. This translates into CASSDYRTGGGTDTQYF.

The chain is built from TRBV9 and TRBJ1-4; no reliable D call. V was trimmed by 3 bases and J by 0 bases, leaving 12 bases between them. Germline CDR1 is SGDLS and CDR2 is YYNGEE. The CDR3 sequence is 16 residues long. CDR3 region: CASSGRNGATNEKLFF. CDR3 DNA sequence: TGTGCCAGCAGCGGGAGGAACGGGGCAACTAATGAAAAACTGTTTTTT.

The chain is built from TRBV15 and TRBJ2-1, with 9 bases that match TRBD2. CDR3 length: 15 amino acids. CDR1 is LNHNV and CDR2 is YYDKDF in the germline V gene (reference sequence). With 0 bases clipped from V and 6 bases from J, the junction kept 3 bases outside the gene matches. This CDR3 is CATSREGSGSNEQFF. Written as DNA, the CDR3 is TGTGCCACCAGCAGAGAGGGTAGCGGGAGCAATGAGCAGTTCTTC.

CDR3 in amino acids: CASSQVNRASEQFF. The CDR3 DNA follows: TGCGCCAGCAGCCAAGTTAACAGGGCTTCTGAGCAGTTCTTC. The genes are TRBV4-1 and TRBJ2-1, with D perhaps TRBD1 (6 bases). V lost 1 base to trimming and J lost 9 bases, with 13 bases between them. Germline lookup yields CDR1 MGHRA and CDR2 YSYEKL. The CDR3 has 14 residues.

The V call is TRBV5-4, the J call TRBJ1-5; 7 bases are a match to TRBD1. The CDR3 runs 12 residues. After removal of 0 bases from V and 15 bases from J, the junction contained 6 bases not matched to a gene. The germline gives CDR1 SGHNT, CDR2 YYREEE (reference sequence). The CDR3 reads CASSLGGGQRHF. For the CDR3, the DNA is TGTGCCAGCAGCTTGGGAGGGGGACAGAGGCATTTT.

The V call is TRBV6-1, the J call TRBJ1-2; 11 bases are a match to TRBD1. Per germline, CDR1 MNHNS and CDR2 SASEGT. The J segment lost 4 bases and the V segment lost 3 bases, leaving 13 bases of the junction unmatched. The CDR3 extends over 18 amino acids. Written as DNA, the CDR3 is TGTGCCAGCAGTGACCCCCGGGACAGGGGGAAGTTCGGCTATGGCTACACCTTC. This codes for CASSDPRDRGKFGYGYTF.

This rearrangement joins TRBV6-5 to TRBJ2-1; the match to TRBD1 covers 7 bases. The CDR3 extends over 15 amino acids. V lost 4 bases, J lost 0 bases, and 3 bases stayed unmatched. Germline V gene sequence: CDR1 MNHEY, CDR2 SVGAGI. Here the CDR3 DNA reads TGTGCCAGCAGTTTAGAGGGGGCCTCCTACAATGAGCAGTTCTTC. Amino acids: CASSLEGASYNEQFF.

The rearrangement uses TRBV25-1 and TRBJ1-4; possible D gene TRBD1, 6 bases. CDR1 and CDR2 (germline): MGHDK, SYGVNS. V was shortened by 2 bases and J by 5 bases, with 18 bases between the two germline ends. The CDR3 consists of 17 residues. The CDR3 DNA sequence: TGTGCCAGCAGTGAACCCCTGTGGAGTCAGGGGAATGAAAAACTGTTTTTT. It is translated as CASSEPLWSQGNEKLFF.

CDR3 sequence: CASSLYSGIDTEQFF. The CDR3 bases are TGTGCCAGCAGCTTATATAGCGGGATCGACACTGAGCAGTTCTTC. The chain links TRBV5-4 to TRBJ2-1; 8 nucleotides match TRBD2. This CDR3 is 15 amino acids long. Germline CDR1 and CDR2: SGHNT and YYREEE (reference sequence). V shed 2 bases and J 9 bases; nucleotides not matched to a gene: 10.